The present TCR beta chain was sequenced within a study of blood T cell repertoires in COVID-19. Authors' data handling: For nucleated cells, counts were estimated from reference gene primer amplification. Profiling relied on immunoSEQ multiplex PCR, and the TCRdb table lists in-frame clones only, not all of them. V, J and clone size are those of that table, while D and trimming were read from the DNA. Of roughly 300,000 clones listed, 92% are singletons. In germline, CDR1 is MNHEY, CDR2 SVGAGI. There are 16 residues in the CDR3. Unmatched junction bases numbered 12, after V lost 4 bases and J lost 8 bases. Those who participated ranged in age from about 18 to 89 years and resided in some 24 US areas. Participant reports of clinical history set cohort assignment.

The sample was PBMCs or T cells enriched from blood (not recorded which). The rearrangement uses TRBV6-5 and TRBJ2-1; 9 bases are a match to TRBD2. The sequence derives from a woman in her thirties who had recovered from COVID-19. The CDR3 sequence is CASSSGTSSDGYEQFF. The CDR3 DNA follows: TGTGCCAGCAGTTCCGGGACTAGCTCAGATGGATATGAGCAGTTCTTC.